The clone carrying this T cell receptor (beta chain) was seen once. The germline gives CDR1 MNHEY, CDR2 SVGAGI. The length of the CDR3 is 14 residues. V lost 6 bases, J lost 1 base, and 12 bases lay in between. This entry is derived from a study of blood T cell repertoires in COVID-19. About the study: COVID-19 samples collected from the United States, Italy and Spain covered acute and convalescent phases.

Here immunoSEQ multiplex PCR was the method, and the copy in TCRdb shows in-frame clones only, minus some. The sample contains 150,000 to 170,000 clones, 91% of which appear only once. The clonotype was recovered from a man aged 50 or older with acute or convalescent COVID-19. Sequencing was carried out using peripheral blood. The J gene is TRBJ1-2, the V gene TRBV6-5; D not certain. The CDR3 sequence is CASRRTAVNYGYTF. CDR3 nucleotide sequence: TGTGCCAGCAGACGCACGGCGGTTAACTATGGCTACACCTTC.